These 24 T cell receptor beta chains share one sample of origin, sequenced in a study of cytomegalovirus exposure and HLA in healthy donors. This PCR relied on a set of 60 Vbeta primers and 13 Jbeta primers. The repertoire was sequenced with immunoSEQ multiplex PCR; TCRdb's copy has only in-frame clones and lacks some. The sample has about 96,000 clones. Sequencing input: PBMCs. The receptors derive from a woman aged 30 to 39 in good health and CMV-seronegative.

The rearrangement uses TRBV5-1 and TRBJ2-1; D is unresolved. CDR1 and CDR2 from the germline V gene are SGHRS and YFSETQ. The length of the CDR3 is 13 residues. V dropped 2 bases and J dropped 2 bases, with 5 bases sitting between them. The CDR3 nucleotides read TGCGCCAGCAGCTTCGAGCCCTACAATGAGCAGTTCTTC. Amino acid sequence: CASSFEPYNEQFF. Looking up the rest from reference TRBV5-1 and TRBJ2-1 gives the full variable domain: KAGVTQTPRYLIKTRGQQVTLSCSPISGHRSVSWYQQTPGQGLQFLFEYFSETQRNKGNFPGRFSGRQFSNSRSEMNVSTLELGDSALYLCASSFEPYNEQFFGPGTRLTVL.

This chain links TRBV7-2 with TRBJ2-3; 7 bases are shared with TRBD1. V was pared by 7 bases and J by 5 bases, with 12 bases of the junction left unmatched. The CDR3 runs to 15 residues. Germline V gene lookup returns CDR1 SGHTA and CDR2 FQGNSA. The CDR3 sequence: CASIIRGLRVDTQYF. The CDR3 bases are TGTGCCAGCATCATCAGGGGGTTAAGGGTAGATACGCAGTATTTT.

This chain connects TRBV6-1 to TRBJ2-7; D might be TRBD2 (5 bases). V shed 7 bases and J shed 0 bases, with 13 bases lying between them. Germline V gene data show CDR1 as MNHNS and CDR2 as SASEGT. The CDR3 runs 14 residues. CDR3 loop: CASTPRRDSYEQYF. CDR3 bases: TGTGCCAGCACCCCGAGACGGGACTCCTACGAGCAGTACTTC.

Notes on this clone: Other DNA sequences from this sample encode an identical CDR3 as well. This chain connects TRBV5-1 to TRBJ1-1, with 8 bases lining up with TRBD1. Germline trimming cut 5 bases from V and 4 bases from J; bases unmatched to any gene: 10. CDR1 is SGHRS and CDR2 is YFSETQ in the germline V gene. This CDR3 comprises 15 residues. CDR3 in DNA: TGCGCCAGCAGTTCCGGACAGGGTGAAAGCACTGAAGCTTTCTTT. Residues: CASSSGQGESTEAFF.

This rearrangement joins TRBV5-1 to TRBJ1-4; no clear D. Germline loops: CDR1 SGHRS, CDR2 YFSETQ. V shed 4 bases and J shed 4 bases, with 20 bases lying between them. There are 17 residues in the CDR3. The CDR3 here is CASSPGLSPESNEKLFF. CDR3 nucleotides: TGCGCCAGCAGCCCCGGTTTAAGTCCGGAGAGTAATGAAAAACTGTTTTTT.

This chain links TRBV19 with TRBJ2-7, with a possible D match to TRBD2 (6 bases). From germline, CDR1 is LNHDA and CDR2 SQIVND (reference sequence). The germline V and J ends were trimmed by 3 bases and 0 bases, with 18 bases remaining between them. This CDR3 contains 17 residues. The CDR3 region has the DNA TGTGCCAGTAGTATCGTCTCCGGGACTCAGAGCTCCTACGAGCAGTACTTC. Amino acid sequence: CASSIVSGTQSSYEQYF.

For this clone: Other DNA sequences of this sample code for an identical CDR3. CDR3 region: CASSYSGTEETQYF. The CDR3 DNA is TGTGCCAGCAGTTACTCTGGAACAGAAGAGACCCAGTACTTC. This chain connects TRBV6-5 to TRBJ2-5; the D is unclear. The ends were cut back, 0 bases at V and 3 bases at J, with 8 bases in the middle. The CDR3 is 14 residues long. CDR1 is MNHEY, CDR2 SVGAGI, per germline.

The chain employs TRBV5-4 and TRBJ1-5; possible D gene TRBD1, 5 bases. V was clipped by 4 bases and J by 1 base, with 9 bases between them. The CDR3 runs to 14 residues. Germline lookup yields CDR1 SGHNT and CDR2 YYREEE (reference sequence). The CDR3 region has the DNA TGTGCCAGCAGCCTCGACAGAAGCAATCAGCCCCAGCATTTT. It is translated as CASSLDRSNQPQHF.

V is TRBV18 and J is TRBJ2-1; TRBD1 might be the D (5 bases). V dropped 3 bases and J dropped 5 bases, with 8 bases sitting between them. From germline, CDR1 is KGHSH and CDR2 LQKENI. The CDR3 covers 13 residues. Here the CDR3 DNA reads TGTGCCAGCTCACCTGGGGCGGACAATGAGCAGTTCTTC. Its protein product is CASSPGADNEQFF.

The chain has TRBV7-3 and TRBJ1-1; the D gene is possibly TRBD1 (6 bases). Trimming cost V 4 bases and J 1 base, with 10 bases left between them. The CDR3 runs to 14 residues. Germline assignment: CDR1 SGHTA and CDR2 FQGTGA. In nucleotides, the CDR3 is TGTGCCAGCAGCTCGACGGACAGGAACACTGAAGCTTTCTTT. Translated, it gives CASSSTDRNTEAFF.

The rearrangement uses TRBV6-5 and TRBJ1-3, with 8 bases identical to TRBD1. Germline lookup yields CDR1 MNHEY and CDR2 SVGAGI. The CDR3 is 14 amino acids. V was clipped by 5 bases and J by 2 bases; unmatched bases: 2. The CDR3 loop is CASSNRGTGNTIYF. In DNA form, the CDR3 reads TGTGCCAGCAGTAACAGGGGGACTGGAAACACCATATATTTT.

V usage is TRBV9 and J usage is TRBJ2-3; tentative D call: TRBD2 (5 bases). The germline gives CDR1 SGDLS, CDR2 YYNGEE. Trimming pared 3 bases from V and 5 bases from J, leaving 16 bases between. This CDR3 has 15 residues. CDR3 in amino acids: CASSAEGGPGDTQYF. In DNA, the CDR3 is TGTGCCAGCAGCGCCGAGGGCGGGCCGGGAGATACGCAGTATTTT.

The CDR3 DNA is TGTGCCAGCAGTTTCGGGGGCACAGATACGCAGTATTTT. Its protein is CASSFGGTDTQYF. This rearrangement joins TRBV27 to TRBJ2-3, with D maybe TRBD2 (5 bases). Trimming stripped 3 bases from V and 1 base from J, with 5 bases between. The CDR3 has 13 amino acids. The germline CDR1 and CDR2 sequences are MNHEY and SMNVEV (reference sequence).

The CDR3 sequence: CASSAQGRAEAFF. The CDR3 DNA reads as TGTGCCAGCAGCGCGCAGGGGCGTGCTGAAGCTTTCTTT. The chain couples TRBV9 to TRBJ1-1; maybe TRBD1 (6 bases). Germline-derived CDR1 and CDR2 are SGDLS and YYNGEE. V was clipped by 3 bases and J by 6 bases, with 12 bases between them. The CDR3 runs to 13 residues.

The J gene is TRBJ2-7, the V gene TRBV29-1; TRBD2 is a possible D gene (5 bases). The CDR3 spans 11 residues. Germline V gene data show CDR1 as SQVTM and CDR2 as ANQGSEA. Trimming took off 5 bases at V and 5 bases at J, with 10 bases between the two ends. The CDR3, as DNA: TGCAGCGTTCGTCAGAGGGACGAGCAGTACTTC. It specifies CSVRQRDEQYF.

This chain connects TRBV7-6 to TRBJ1-2, with TRBD1 as a possible D gene (6 bases). Germline CDR1 is SGHVS and CDR2 is FNYEAQ. The CDR3 contains 14 residues. With 4 bases removed from V and 2 bases from J, the gap between germline ends came to 11 bases. CDR3 protein: CASSYGQRNYGYTF. The DNA for the CDR3 is TGTGCCAGCAGCTATGGACAGAGAAACTATGGCTACACCTTC.

This chain links TRBV10-3 with TRBJ2-3; D is perhaps TRBD1 (5 bases). This CDR3 comprises 14 residues. CDR1 is ENHRY and CDR2 is SYGVKD in the germline V gene. V was cut by 4 bases and J by 2 bases, with 10 bases left in between. CDR3 coding DNA: TGTGCCATCAGTGTTGGCAGGGCCACAGATACGCAGTATTTT. Encoded protein: CAISVGRATDTQYF.

V and J are TRBV6-6 and TRBJ1-5; the match to TRBD1 covers 12 bases. Germline-derived CDR1 and CDR2 are MNHNY and SVGAGI (reference sequence). The trim removed 7 bases at V and 6 bases at J, leaving 7 bases unmatched. The CDR3 covers 15 residues. CDR3 sequence: CASKAGTGGGQPQHF. The CDR3 DNA reads as TGTGCCAGCAAAGCCGGGACAGGGGGCGGTCAGCCCCAGCATTTT.

The rearrangement links TRBV27 to TRBJ2-2; 7 bases line up with TRBD1. CDR3 length: 14 amino acids. Germline trimming cut 7 bases from V and 0 bases from J; bases unmatched to any gene: 2. Germline loops: CDR1 MNHEY, CDR2 SMNVEV (reference sequence). This CDR3 is CASMDRSNTGELFF. As DNA, the CDR3 is TGTGCCAGCATGGACAGGTCGAACACCGGGGAGCTGTTTTTT.

The chain carries TRBV6-5 and TRBJ2-1; 11 bases align to TRBD1. CDR1 is MNHEY, CDR2 SVGAGI, per germline. V shed 8 bases and J 4 bases; nucleotides not matched to a gene: 1. The CDR3 length is 13 residues. CDR3 nucleotides: TGTGCCAGCGGACAGGGGGCTTACAATGAGCAGTTCTTC. As protein: CASGQGAYNEQFF.

V and J are TRBV25-1 and TRBJ2-3, with D perhaps TRBD2 (5 bases). Germline loops: CDR1 MGHDK, CDR2 SYGVNS. V lost 5 bases, J lost 3 bases, and 15 bases lay in between. This CDR3 has 15 amino acids. CDR3 amino acids: CASSRKLVGTDTQYF. The CDR3 DNA sequence: TGTGCCAGCAGTCGTAAACTAGTGGGGACAGATACGCAGTATTTT.

The gene calls are TRBV27 and TRBJ1-1; TRBD1 agrees at 8 bases. Germline V CDR1 and CDR2: MNHEY, SMNVEV (reference sequence). After removal of 4 bases from V and 5 bases from J, the junction contained 9 bases not matched to a gene. The CDR3 is 15 amino acids. The CDR3 DNA is TGTGCCAGCAGTTCCGGACAGGGAAAATCTACTGAAGCTTTCTTT. This sequence encodes CASSSGQGKSTEAFF.

This rearrangement joins TRBV4-1 to TRBJ2-1; 10 bases map to TRBD2. Looked up from germline, CDR1 is MGHRA and CDR2 is YSYEKL. This CDR3 contains 16 residues. Unmatched junction bases numbered 6, after V lost 2 bases and J lost 5 bases. This chain's CDR3 is CASSQWTSGTNNEQFF. CDR3 nucleotides: TGCGCCAGCAGCCAATGGACTAGCGGAACGAACAATGAGCAGTTCTTC.

The genes are TRBV11-3 and TRBJ2-1; D is perhaps TRBD2 (6 bases). The CDR3 extends over 16 amino acids. The V end was cut by 5 bases, the J end by 3 bases, with 17 bases between. Germline V CDR1 and CDR2: SGHNT, YENEEA. The CDR3 DNA reads as TGTGCCAGCAGCATAAGAAAGGCGGGGAGCTACAATGAGCAGTTCTTC. Protein product: CASSIRKAGSYNEQFF.